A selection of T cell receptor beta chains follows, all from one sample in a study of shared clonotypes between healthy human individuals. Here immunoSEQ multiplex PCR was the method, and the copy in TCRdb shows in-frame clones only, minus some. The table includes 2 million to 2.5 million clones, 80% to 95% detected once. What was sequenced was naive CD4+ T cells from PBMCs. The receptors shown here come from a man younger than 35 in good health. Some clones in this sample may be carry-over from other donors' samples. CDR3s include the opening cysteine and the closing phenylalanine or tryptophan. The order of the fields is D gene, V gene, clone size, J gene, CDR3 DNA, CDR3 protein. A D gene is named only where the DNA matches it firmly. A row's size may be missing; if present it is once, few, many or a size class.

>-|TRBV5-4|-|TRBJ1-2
TGTGCCAGCAGCTCAACCTCTACAGGGCCCTATGGCTACACCTTC
CASSSTSTGPYGYTF
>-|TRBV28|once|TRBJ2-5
TGTGCCAGCTACCGGCGACAAGAGACCCAGTACTTC
CASYRRQETQYF
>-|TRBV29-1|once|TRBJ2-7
TGCAGCGTCGGACGGCGGGCCTCCTACGAGCAGTACTTC
CSVGRRASYEQYF
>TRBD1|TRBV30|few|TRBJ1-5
TGTGCCTGGGGACAGGGGGTACACCAGCCCCAGCATTTT
CAWGQGVHQPQHF
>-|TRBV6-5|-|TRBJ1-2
TGTGCCAGCAGTTACTCCTCGAACTATGGCTACACCTTC
CASSYSSNYGYTF
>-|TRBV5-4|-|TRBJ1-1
TGTGCCACCGCCTTATCCCGGGACACTGAAGCTTTCTTT
CATALSRDTEAFF
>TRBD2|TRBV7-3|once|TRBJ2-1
TGTGCCAGCAGCCCCAGGACTAGCGGGGATTACAATGAGCAGTTCTTC
CASSPRTSGDYNEQFF
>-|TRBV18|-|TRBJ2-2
TGTGCCAGCTCACCCTCCCGGGGCGGCTCGAACACCGGGGAGCTGTTTTTT
CASSPSRGGSNTGELFF
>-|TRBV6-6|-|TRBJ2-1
TGTGCCAGCAGTTACTCGGGAGCGGAAGGACAAAATGAGCAGTTCTTC
CASSYSGAEGQNEQFF
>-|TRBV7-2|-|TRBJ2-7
TGTGCCAGCAGCTTCACGGATGGCCTAGGCGAGCAGTACTTC
CASSFTDGLGEQYF
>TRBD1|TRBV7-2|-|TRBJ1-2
TGTGCCAGCAGCCCCTCGGGACAGAACTATGGCTACACCTTC
CASSPSGQNYGYTF